A single sample is the source of the 21 T cell receptor beta chains below, sequenced in a study of cytomegalovirus exposure and HLA in healthy donors. Both 60 Vbeta primers and 13 Jbeta primers went into the PCR. Repertoires were generated with immunoSEQ multiplex PCR, while TCRdb's copy carries only in-frame clones and drops some. In all, the sample yields some 130,000 clones. Sequencing was carried out using PBMCs. Source of these receptors: a woman aged 60-75 years in good health and CMV-seronegative.

V and J are TRBV4-1 and TRBJ2-7, with 7 bases identical to TRBD2. CDR1 and CDR2 from the germline V gene are MGHRA and YSYEKL. This CDR3 has 16 amino acids. Unmatched junction bases numbered 7, after V lost 0 bases and J lost 2 bases. The CDR3 DNA follows: TGCGCCAGCAGCCAAGATTTCGGGAGGAACGCCTACGAGCAGTACTTC. It specifies CASSQDFGRNAYEQYF.

The V and J genes are TRBV9 and TRBJ2-3; tentative D call: TRBD2 (5 bases). There are 17 residues in the CDR3. Trimming took off 0 bases at V and 4 bases at J, with 18 bases between the two ends. In germline, CDR1 is SGDLS, CDR2 YYNGEE. In DNA, the CDR3 is TGTGCCAGCAGCGTAGAGGGAGCGGAGAGGTCCTCAGATACGCAGTATTTT. It specifies CASSVEGAERSSDTQYF. The whole variable domain, filled in from reference TRBV9 and TRBJ2-3, reads DSGVTQTPKHLITATGQRVTLRCSPRSGDLSVYWYQQSLDQGLQFLIQYYNGEERAKGNILERFSAQQFPDLHSELNLSSLELGDSALYFCASSVEGAERSSDTQYFGPGTRLTVL.

This chain connects TRBV29-1 to TRBJ2-7; 8 bases line up with TRBD1. After removal of 0 bases from V and 5 bases from J, the junction contained 0 bases not matched to a gene. Germline CDR1 is SQVTM and CDR2 is ANQGSEA. This CDR3 is 12 amino acids long. The CDR3 DNA reads TGCAGCGTTGAAGAACAGGGGGACGAGCAGTACTTC. It translates to CSVEEQGDEQYF.

The rearrangement joins TRBV6-1 to TRBJ2-1; 12 nucleotides line up with TRBD2. This CDR3 contains 15 residues. V shed 10 bases and J 8 bases; nucleotides not matched to a gene: 12. Per germline, CDR1 MNHNS and CDR2 SASEGT. This CDR3 is CAIKLLAGGPDEQFF. In nucleotides, the CDR3 is TGTGCCATCAAACTTCTAGCGGGAGGGCCGGATGAGCAGTTCTTC.

J is TRBJ2-5 and V is TRBV28; TRBD2 agrees at 8 bases. This CDR3 comprises 13 residues. The germline V gene has CDR1 MDHEN and CDR2 SYDVKM. After removal of 5 bases from V and 5 bases from J, the junction contained 4 bases not matched to a gene. CDR3: CASSQAGAETQYF. The CDR3 DNA sequence: TGTGCCAGCAGTCAAGCGGGAGCTGAGACCCAGTACTTC.

This sequence joins TRBV6-1 and TRBJ1-5, with D possibly TRBD1 on 5 matching bases. Trimming removed 3 bases at V and 0 bases at J, with 6 bases between. The V gene's germline CDR1 is MNHNS and CDR2 SASEGT. The CDR3 has 14 amino acids. The CDR3 region is CASSETVSNQPQHF. CDR3 bases: TGTGCCAGCAGTGAGACAGTTAGCAATCAGCCCCAGCATTTT.

The chain uses TRBV6-6 and TRBJ1-5; 8 bases agree with TRBD1. CDR1 MNHNY and CDR2 SVGAGI come from the germline V gene (reference sequence). V lost 5 bases, J lost 1 base, and 7 bases stayed unmatched. The CDR3 spans 16 residues. DNA for the CDR3: TGTGCCAGCAGTAAGACAGGGGATGGCAGCAATCAGCCCCAGCATTTT. Translated: CASSKTGDGSNQPQHF.

The J gene is TRBJ2-1, the V gene TRBV6-5, with 8 bases matching TRBD2. CDR3 length equals 14 residues. Germline V lookup: CDR1 MNHEY, CDR2 SVGAGI. The ends lost 4 bases at V and 8 bases at J; junction bases unmatched: 7. The CDR3 sequence: CASSSGLVGDEQFF. Written as DNA, the CDR3 is TGTGCCAGCAGTTCGGGACTAGTCGGCGATGAGCAGTTCTTC.

The J gene is TRBJ2-5, the V gene TRBV7-6, with D tentatively TRBD2 (6 bases). V lost 8 bases, J lost 4 bases, and 11 bases lay in between. In germline, CDR1 is SGHVS, CDR2 FNYEAQ. This CDR3 region has 12 residues. The CDR3 here is CASAGFPETQYF. CDR3 in DNA: TGTGCCAGCGCGGGGTTCCCAGAGACCCAGTACTTC.

V usage is TRBV30 and J usage is TRBJ2-5; D is unresolved. The V and J ends lost 0 bases and 6 bases respectively, with 5 bases between them. Germline loops: CDR1 GTSNPN, CDR2 SVGIG (reference sequence). The CDR3 has 11 amino acids. CDR3 amino acids: CAWSVQKTQYF. As DNA, the CDR3 is TGTGCCTGGAGTGTACAGAAGACCCAGTACTTC. Full variable domain (rest looked up from reference TRBV30 and TRBJ2-5): SQTIHQWPATLVQPVGSPLSLECTVEGTSNPNLYWYRQAAGRGLQLLFYSVGIGQISSEVPQNLSASRPQDRQFILSSKKLLLSDSGFYLCAWSVQKTQYFGPGTRLLVL.

This rearrangement joins TRBV2 to TRBJ2-7, with 9 bases lining up with TRBD1. There are 14 residues in the CDR3. V dropped 4 bases and J dropped 5; count of bases not matched to a gene: 6. Germline loops: CDR1 SNHLY, CDR2 FYNNEI. The CDR3 DNA follows: TGTGCCAGCAGTGTAGGGACAGGGTTCCACGAGCAGTACTTC. Translation gives CASSVGTGFHEQYF. Full variable domain (outside the CDR3, taken from reference TRBV2 and TRBJ2-7): EPEVTQTPSHQVTQMGQEVILRCVPISNHLYFYWYRQILGQKVEFLVSFYNNEISEKSEIFDDQFSVERPDGSNFTLKIRSTKLEDSAMYFCASSVGTGFHEQYFGPGTRLTVT.

The V and J genes are TRBV28 and TRBJ2-4; TRBD1 might be the D (5 bases). The V end was cut by 6 bases, the J end by 0 bases, with 12 bases between. The length of the CDR3 is 15 residues. CDR1 is MDHEN and CDR2 is SYDVKM in the germline V gene. Here the CDR3 reads CASRIQDAAKNIQYF. Here the CDR3 DNA reads TGTGCCAGCAGGATACAGGACGCAGCCAAAAACATTCAGTACTTC.

This sequence joins TRBV30 and TRBJ2-7, with a tentative D call TRBD1 (6 bases). Germline V lookup: CDR1 GTSNPN, CDR2 SVGIG (reference sequence). V was clipped by 3 bases and J by 4 bases, with 16 bases between them. This CDR3 is 14 amino acids long. The CDR3 is CAWRQTGSGYEQYF. As DNA, the CDR3 is TGTGCCTGGAGGCAGACAGGATCAGGGTACGAGCAGTACTTC.

CDR3 amino acids: CASSQTTSAQPQHF. CDR3 sequence (DNA): TGCGCCAGCAGCCAGACAACAAGTGCTCAGCCCCAGCATTTT. The chain joins TRBV4-1 to TRBJ1-5, with D uncertain. The CDR3 is 14 residues long. Germline CDR1 MGHRA, CDR2 YSYEKL. The ends were cut back, 3 bases at V and 6 bases at J, with 12 bases in the middle.

The rearrangement joins TRBV5-1 to TRBJ2-1, with 15 bases fitting TRBD2. V lost 6 bases and J lost 9; bases outside the gene matches: 13. Germline lookup yields CDR1 SGHRS and CDR2 YFSETQ. The length of the CDR3 is 17 residues. CDR3 coding DNA: TGCGCCAGCACCCCTTTTTGGACTAGCGGGAGGGTCGGTGAGCAGTTCTTC. It specifies CASTPFWTSGRVGEQFF.

The chain couples TRBV27 to TRBJ2-1; 7 positions agree with TRBD2. Germline V gene sequence: CDR1 MNHEY, CDR2 SMNVEV (reference sequence). CDR3 length: 15 residues. V shed 2 bases and J 5 bases; nucleotides not matched to a gene: 6. The CDR3 reads CASSLVSSGDNEQFF. DNA for the CDR3: TGTGCCAGCAGTTTAGTGTCTAGCGGAGACAATGAGCAGTTCTTC.

The chain recombines TRBV9 with TRBJ2-3, with D tentatively TRBD1 (6 bases). V lost 4 bases and J lost 3, with 18 bases in between. CDR3 size: 16 residues. Germline CDR1 SGDLS, CDR2 YYNGEE. The CDR3 sequence is CASSPPGLRGTDTQYF. The CDR3 bases are TGTGCCAGCAGCCCCCCCGGTCTGAGGGGGACAGATACGCAGTATTTT.

This chain uses TRBV27 with TRBJ2-7, with 9 bases matching TRBD2. Germline values: CDR1 MNHEY, CDR2 SMNVEV (reference sequence). The trim removed 3 bases at V and 1 base at J, leaving 10 bases unmatched. The CDR3 covers 17 residues. The CDR3 nucleotides are TGTGCCAGCAGTTTTGTGGCGGGAGGGTCCCCATCCTACGAGCAGTACTTC. As protein: CASSFVAGGSPSYEQYF.

V usage is TRBV19 and J usage is TRBJ2-7, with 7 bases matching TRBD1. Germline loops: CDR1 LNHDA, CDR2 SQIVND (reference sequence). The CDR3 extends over 15 amino acids. Trimming removed 8 bases from V and 0 bases from J; junction bases left unmatched: 10. The CDR3 coding sequence is TGTGCCAGTTACCTCCTACAGGGGTGCTCCTACGAGCAGTACTTC. Its translation is CASYLLQGCSYEQYF.

J is TRBJ2-3 and V is TRBV6-5; D is perhaps TRBD1 (6 bases). CDR1 is MNHEY and CDR2 is SVGAGI in the germline V gene. This CDR3 is 15 amino acids long. Trimming removed 6 bases at V and 2 bases at J, with 15 bases between. CDR3 bases: TGTGCCAGCAGCTACGGGCCAGGGGACACAGATACGCAGTATTTT. Amino acid sequence: CASSYGPGDTDTQYF.

The V call is TRBV5-1, the J call TRBJ1-1; D may be TRBD1 (6 bases). CDR3 size: 14 residues. V shed 2 bases and J shed 10 bases, with 18 bases lying between them. Germline CDR1 and CDR2: SGHRS and YFSETQ. Written as DNA, the CDR3 is TGCGCCAGCAGCTTACACGGTCTGGAGACAGGAGCTTTCTTT. It is translated as CASSLHGLETGAFF.